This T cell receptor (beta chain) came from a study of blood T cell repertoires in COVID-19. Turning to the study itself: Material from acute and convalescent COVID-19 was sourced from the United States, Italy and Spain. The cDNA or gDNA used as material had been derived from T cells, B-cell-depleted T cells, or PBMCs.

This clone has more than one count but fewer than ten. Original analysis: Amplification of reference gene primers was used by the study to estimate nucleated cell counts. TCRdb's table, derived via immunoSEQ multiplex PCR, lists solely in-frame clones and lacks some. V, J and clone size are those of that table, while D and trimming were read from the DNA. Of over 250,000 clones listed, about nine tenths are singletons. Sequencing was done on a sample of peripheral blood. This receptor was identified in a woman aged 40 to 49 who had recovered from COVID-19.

CDR3: CASSPRDRASYEQYF. DNA of the CDR3: TGCGCCAGCAGCCCCCGGGACAGGGCCTCCTACGAGCAGTACTTC. The chain joins TRBV4-1 to TRBJ2-7, with 9 bases lining up with TRBD1. The junction had 4 bases not matched to a gene; V was cut back by 4 bases and J by 0 bases. Germline values: CDR1 MGHRA, CDR2 YSYEKL. The CDR3 spans 15 residues.